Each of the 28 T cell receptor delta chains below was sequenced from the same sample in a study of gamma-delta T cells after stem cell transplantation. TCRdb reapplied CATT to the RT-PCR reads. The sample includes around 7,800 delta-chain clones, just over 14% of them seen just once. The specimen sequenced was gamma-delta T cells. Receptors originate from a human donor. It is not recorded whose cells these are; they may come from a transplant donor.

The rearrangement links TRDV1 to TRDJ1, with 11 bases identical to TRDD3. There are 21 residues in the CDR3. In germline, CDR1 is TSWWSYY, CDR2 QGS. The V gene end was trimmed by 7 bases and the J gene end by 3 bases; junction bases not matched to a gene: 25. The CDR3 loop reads CALERSDGVGDTHRFPDKLIF. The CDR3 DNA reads TGTGCTCTTGAGCGTTCCGACGGGGTGGGGGATACGCATCGCTTCCCCGATAAACTCATCTTT.

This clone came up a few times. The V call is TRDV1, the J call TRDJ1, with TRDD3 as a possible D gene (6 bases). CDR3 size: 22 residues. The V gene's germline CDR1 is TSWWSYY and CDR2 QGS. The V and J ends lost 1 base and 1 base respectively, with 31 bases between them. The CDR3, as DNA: TGTGCTCTTGGGGAACCTACGACCACGTACTCGGGGGCCGGGGGAGGCACCGATAAACTCATCTTT. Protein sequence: CALGEPTTTYSGAGGGTDKLIF.

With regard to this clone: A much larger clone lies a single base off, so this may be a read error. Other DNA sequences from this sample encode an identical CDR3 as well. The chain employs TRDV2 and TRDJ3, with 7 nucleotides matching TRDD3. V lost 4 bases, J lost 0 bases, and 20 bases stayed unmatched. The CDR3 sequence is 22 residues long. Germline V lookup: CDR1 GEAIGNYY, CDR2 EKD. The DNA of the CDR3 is TGTGCCTGTGATCCTGTTACTGGAGGATACGCCCACAGCTCCTGGGACACCCGACAGATGTTTTTC. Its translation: CACDPVTGGYAHSSWDTRQMFF.

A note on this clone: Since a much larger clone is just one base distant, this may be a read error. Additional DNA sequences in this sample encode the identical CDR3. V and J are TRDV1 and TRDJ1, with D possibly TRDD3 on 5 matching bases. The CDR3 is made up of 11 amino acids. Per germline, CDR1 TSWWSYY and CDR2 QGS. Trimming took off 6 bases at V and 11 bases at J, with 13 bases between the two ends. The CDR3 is CALGEAGSLIF. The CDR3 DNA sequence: TGTGCTCTTGGTGAAGCGGGGAGCCTCATCTTT.

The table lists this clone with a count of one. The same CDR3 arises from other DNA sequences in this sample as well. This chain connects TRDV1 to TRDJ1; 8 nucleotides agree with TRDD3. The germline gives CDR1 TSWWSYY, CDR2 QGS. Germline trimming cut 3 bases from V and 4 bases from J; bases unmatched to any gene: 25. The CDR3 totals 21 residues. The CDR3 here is CALGELVLRNGGLTRCDKLIF. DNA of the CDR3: TGTGCTCTTGGGGAGCTAGTCCTACGTAATGGGGGATTAACTAGGTGCGATAAACTCATCTTT.

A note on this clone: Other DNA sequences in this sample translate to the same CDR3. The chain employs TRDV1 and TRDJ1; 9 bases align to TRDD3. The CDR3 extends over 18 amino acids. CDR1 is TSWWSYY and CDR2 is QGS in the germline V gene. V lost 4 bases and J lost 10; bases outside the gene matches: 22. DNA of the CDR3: TGTGCTCTTGGGGTCCCCTGGAGATCTACTGGGGGACCACTTAGACTCATCTTT. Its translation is CALGVPWRSTGGPLRLIF.

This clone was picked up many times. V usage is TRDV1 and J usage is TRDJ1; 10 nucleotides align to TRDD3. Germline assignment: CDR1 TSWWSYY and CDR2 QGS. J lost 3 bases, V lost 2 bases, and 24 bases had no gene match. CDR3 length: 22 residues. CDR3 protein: CALGEFRPSPVLGDFCADKLIF. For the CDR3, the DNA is TGTGCTCTTGGGGAATTTCGGCCTTCCCCGGTACTGGGGGATTTCTGTGCCGATAAACTCATCTTT.

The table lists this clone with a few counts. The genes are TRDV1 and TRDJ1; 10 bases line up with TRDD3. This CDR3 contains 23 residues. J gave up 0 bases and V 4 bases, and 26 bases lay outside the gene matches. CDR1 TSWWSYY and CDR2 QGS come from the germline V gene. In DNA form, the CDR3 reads TGTGCTCTTGGGGCTCGCCGCTACGGTCCCCTGGGGGATATGGGTCCGTACACCGATAAACTCATCTTT. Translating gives CALGARRYGPLGDMGPYTDKLIF.

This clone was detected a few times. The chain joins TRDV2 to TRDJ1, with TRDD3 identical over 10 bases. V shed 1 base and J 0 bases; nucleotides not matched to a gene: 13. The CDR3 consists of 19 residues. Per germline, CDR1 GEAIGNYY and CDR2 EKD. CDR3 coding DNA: TGTGCCTGTGACACGTTTGAGTGGGGGATACCCCAGTACACCGATAAACTCATCTTT. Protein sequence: CACDTFEWGIPQYTDKLIF.

The CDR3 DNA reads TGTGCTCTTGGGGGTTCCCTCCCTACTGGGGGCGGCTCCTGGGACACCCGACAGATGTTTTTC. This translates into CALGGSLPTGGGSWDTRQMFF. V and J are TRDV1 and TRDJ3; 8 positions agree with TRDD3. The ends lost 4 bases at V and 0 bases at J; junction bases unmatched: 14. The germline V gene encodes CDR1 TSWWSYY and CDR2 QGS. The CDR3 runs 21 residues.

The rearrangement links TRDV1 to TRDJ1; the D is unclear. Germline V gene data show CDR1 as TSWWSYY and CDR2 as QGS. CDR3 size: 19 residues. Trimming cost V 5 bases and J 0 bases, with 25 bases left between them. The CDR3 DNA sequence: TGTGCTCTTGGGACCTGGAGCCTCCCCCTGAGGTTGTACACCGATAAACTCATCTTT. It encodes CALGTWSLPLRLYTDKLIF.

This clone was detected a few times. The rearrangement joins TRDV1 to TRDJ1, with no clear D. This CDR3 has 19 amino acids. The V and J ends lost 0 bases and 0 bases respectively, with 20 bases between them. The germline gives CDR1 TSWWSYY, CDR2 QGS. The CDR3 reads CALGELPGLRAPYTDKLIF. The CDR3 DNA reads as TGTGCTCTTGGGGAACTCCCCGGGCTACGGGCCCCATACACCGATAAACTCATCTTT.

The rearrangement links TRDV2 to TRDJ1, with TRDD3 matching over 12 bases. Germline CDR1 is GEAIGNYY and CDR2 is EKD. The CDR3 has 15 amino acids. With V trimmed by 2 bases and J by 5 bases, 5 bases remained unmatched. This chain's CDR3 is CACDILGDTGDKLIF. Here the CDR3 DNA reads TGTGCCTGTGACATACTGGGGGATACCGGGGATAAACTCATCTTT.

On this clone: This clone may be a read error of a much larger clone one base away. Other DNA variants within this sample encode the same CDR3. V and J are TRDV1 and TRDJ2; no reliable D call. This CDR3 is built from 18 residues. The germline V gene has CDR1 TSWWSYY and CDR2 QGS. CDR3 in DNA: TGTGCTCTTGGGGACCTTTCCGGGCTCCAAGCTTTGACGGCACAACTCTTCTTT. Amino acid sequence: CALGDLSGLQALTAQLFF.

The CDR3 loop is CACDAWGYATAQLFF. The CDR3 DNA sequence: TGTGCCTGTGACGCTTGGGGATACGCGACAGCACAACTCTTCTTT. The V gene is TRDV2, the J gene TRDJ2; 9 bases map to TRDD3. V dropped 3 bases and J dropped 4; count of bases not matched to a gene: 5. Germline CDR1 is GEAIGNYY and CDR2 is EKD. The CDR3 is 15 amino acids.

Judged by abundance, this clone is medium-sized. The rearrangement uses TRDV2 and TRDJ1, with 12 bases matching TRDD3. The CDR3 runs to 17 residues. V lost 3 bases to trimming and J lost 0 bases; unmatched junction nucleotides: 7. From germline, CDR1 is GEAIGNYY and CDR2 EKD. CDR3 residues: CACDPTGGYPYTDKLIF. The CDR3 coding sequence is TGTGCCTGTGACCCGACTGGGGGATACCCTTACACCGATAAACTCATCTTT.

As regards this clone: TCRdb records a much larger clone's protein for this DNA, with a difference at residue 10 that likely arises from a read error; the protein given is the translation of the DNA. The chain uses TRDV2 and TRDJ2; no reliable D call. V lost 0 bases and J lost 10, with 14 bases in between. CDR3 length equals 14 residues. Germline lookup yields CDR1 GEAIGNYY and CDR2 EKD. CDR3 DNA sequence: TGTGCCTGTGACACCGTAGGGGTACAAGAACAACTCTTCTTT. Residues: CACDTVGVQEQLFF.

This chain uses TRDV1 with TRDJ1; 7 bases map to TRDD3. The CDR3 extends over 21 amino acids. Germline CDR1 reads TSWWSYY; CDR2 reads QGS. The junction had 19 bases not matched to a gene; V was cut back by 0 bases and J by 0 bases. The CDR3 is CALGELIVQYWGAKYTDKLIF. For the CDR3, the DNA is TGTGCTCTTGGGGAACTTATAGTCCAGTACTGGGGAGCGAAGTACACCGATAAACTCATCTTT.

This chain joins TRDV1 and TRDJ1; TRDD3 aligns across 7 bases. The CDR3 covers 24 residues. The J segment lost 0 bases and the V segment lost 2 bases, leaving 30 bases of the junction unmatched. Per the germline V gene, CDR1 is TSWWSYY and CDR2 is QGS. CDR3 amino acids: CALGEVDFPPGDPNTLTYTDKLIF. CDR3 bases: TGTGCTCTTGGGGAAGTAGATTTTCCCCCGGGGGATCCTAATACCTTAACGTACACCGATAAACTCATCTTT.

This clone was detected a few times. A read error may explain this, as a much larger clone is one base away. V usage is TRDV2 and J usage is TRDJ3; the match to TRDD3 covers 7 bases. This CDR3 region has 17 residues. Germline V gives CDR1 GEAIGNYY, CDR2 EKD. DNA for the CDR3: TGTGCCTGTTACACCGGGATACCCCCCTGGGACACCCGACAGATGTTTTTC. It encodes CACYTGIPPWDTRQMFF.

CDR3 sequence reads: CALGEPVLGENTDKLIF. The CDR3 DNA reads as TGTGCTCTTGGGGAACCCGTACTGGGGGAGAACACCGATAAACTCATCTTT. The V call is TRDV1, the J call TRDJ1; TRDD3 matches at 9 bases. V was clipped by 1 base and J by 0 bases; unmatched bases: 6. The CDR3 totals 17 residues. Germline V gives CDR1 TSWWSYY, CDR2 QGS.

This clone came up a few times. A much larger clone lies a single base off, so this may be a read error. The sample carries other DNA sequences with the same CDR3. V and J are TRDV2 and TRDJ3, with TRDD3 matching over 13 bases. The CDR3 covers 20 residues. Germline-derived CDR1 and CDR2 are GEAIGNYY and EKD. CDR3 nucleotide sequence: TGCGCCTGTGACTCGGGTACTGGGGGATACGCTTCCTGGGACACCCGACAGATGTTTTTC. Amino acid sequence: CACDSGTGGYASWDTRQMFF.

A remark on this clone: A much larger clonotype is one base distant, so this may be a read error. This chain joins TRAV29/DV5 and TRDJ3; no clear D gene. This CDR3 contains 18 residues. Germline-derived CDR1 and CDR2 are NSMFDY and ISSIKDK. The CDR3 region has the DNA TGTTCAGCAAGCGCGGAGGGAGGAAGCTCCTGGGACACCCGACAGATGTTTTTC. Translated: CSASAEGGSSWDTRQMFF.

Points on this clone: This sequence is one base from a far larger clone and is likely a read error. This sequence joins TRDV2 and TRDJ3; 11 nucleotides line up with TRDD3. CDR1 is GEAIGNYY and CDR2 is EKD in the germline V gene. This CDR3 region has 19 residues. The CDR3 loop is CACDNGWGIRSWDTQQMFF. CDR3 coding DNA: TGTGCCTGTGACAACGGGTGGGGGATACGCTCCTGGGACACCCAACAGATGTTTTTC.

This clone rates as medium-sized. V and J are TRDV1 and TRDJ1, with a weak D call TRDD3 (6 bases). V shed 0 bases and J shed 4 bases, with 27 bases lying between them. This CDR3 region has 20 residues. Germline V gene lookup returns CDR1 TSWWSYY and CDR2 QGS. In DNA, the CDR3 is TGTGCTCTTGGGGAACTCTATCCCTTAATCGGGGGAAGGAGTGACGATAAACTCATCTTT. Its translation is CALGELYPLIGGRSDDKLIF.

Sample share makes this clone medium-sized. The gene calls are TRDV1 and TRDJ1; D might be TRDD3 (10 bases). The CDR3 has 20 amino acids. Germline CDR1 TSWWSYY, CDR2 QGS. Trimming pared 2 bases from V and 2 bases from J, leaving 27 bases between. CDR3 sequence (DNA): TGTGCTCTTGGGGAAGGCCTTCCTACGATACTGGGGGATTGGACCGATAAACTCATCTTT. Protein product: CALGEGLPTILGDWTDKLIF.

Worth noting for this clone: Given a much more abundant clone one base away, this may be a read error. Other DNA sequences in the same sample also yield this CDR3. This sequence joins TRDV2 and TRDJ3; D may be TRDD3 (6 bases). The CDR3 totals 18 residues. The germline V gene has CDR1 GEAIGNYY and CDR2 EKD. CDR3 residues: CACDWGPLSSWDTRQMFF. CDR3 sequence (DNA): TGTGCCTGTGACTGGGGGCCCCTGAGCTCCTGGGACACCCGGCAGATGTTTTTC.

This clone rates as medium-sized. The DNA for the CDR3 is TGTGCTCTTGGGGAACTCCTGCACCGCGGCACCCGACAGATGTTTTTC. Protein: CALGELLHRGTRQMFF. The chain has TRDV1 and TRDJ3; D gene ambiguous. This CDR3 has 16 amino acids. Trimming removed 0 bases at V and 9 bases at J, with 12 bases between. Germline-derived CDR1 and CDR2 are TSWWSYY and QGS.